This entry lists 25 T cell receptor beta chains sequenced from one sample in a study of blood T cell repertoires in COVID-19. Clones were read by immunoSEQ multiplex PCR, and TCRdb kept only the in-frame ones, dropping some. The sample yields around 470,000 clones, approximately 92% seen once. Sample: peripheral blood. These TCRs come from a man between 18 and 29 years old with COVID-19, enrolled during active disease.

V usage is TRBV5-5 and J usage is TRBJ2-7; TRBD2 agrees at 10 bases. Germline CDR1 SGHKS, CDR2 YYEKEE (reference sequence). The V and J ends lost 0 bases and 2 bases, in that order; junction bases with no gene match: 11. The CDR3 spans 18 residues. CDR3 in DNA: TGTGCCAGCAGCTTGGGTCAGGGTCTAGCGGGGGAAACCTACGAGCAGTACTTC. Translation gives CASSLGQGLAGETYEQYF.

The CDR3 sequence: CASSTPSGSPYSNQPQHF. CDR3 DNA: TGTGCCAGTAGTACCCCCTCCGGGAGCCCTTATAGCAATCAGCCCCAGCATTTT. The chain is built from TRBV19 and TRBJ1-5; D call uncertain. Deletions cut 4 bases from V and 0 bases from J, with 19 bases between. CDR3 length: 18 amino acids. In germline, CDR1 is LNHDA, CDR2 SQIVND (reference sequence).

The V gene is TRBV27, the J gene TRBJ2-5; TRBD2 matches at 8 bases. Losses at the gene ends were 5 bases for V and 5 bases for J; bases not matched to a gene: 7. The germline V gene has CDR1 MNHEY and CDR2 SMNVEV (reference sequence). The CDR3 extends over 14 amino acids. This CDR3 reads CASSPRGGTETQYF. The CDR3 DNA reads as TGTGCCAGCAGTCCACGGGGGGGCACGGAGACCCAGTACTTC.

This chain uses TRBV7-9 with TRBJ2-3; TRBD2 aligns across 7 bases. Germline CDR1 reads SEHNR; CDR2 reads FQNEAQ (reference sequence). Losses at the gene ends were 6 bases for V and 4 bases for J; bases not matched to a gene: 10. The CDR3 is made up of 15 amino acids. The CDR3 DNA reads TGTGCCAGCAGTCGTCTCGGCGGGAGTGCAGATACGCAGTATTTT. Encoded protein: CASSRLGGSADTQYF.

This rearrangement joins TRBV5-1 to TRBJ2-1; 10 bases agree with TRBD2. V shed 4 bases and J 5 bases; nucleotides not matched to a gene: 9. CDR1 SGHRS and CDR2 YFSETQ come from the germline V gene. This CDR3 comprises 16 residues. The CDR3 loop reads CASSQMTSGQNNEQFF. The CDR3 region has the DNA TGCGCCAGCAGCCAGATGACTAGCGGGCAAAACAATGAGCAGTTCTTC.

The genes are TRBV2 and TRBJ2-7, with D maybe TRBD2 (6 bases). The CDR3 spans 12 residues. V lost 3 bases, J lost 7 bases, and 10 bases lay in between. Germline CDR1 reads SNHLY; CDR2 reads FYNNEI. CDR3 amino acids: CASSEWAGEQYF. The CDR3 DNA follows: TGTGCCAGCAGTGAGTGGGCGGGAGAGCAGTACTTC.

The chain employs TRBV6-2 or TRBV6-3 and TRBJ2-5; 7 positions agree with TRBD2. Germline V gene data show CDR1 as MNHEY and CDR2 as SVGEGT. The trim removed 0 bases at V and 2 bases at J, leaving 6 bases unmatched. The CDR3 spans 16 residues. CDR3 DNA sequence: TGTGCCAGCAGTTACTCGGCAGCGGGACCACAAGAGACCCAGTACTTC. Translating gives CASSYSAAGPQETQYF.

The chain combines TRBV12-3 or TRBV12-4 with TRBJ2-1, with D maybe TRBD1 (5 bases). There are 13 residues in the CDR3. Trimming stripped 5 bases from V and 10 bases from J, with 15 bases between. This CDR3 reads CASSLLQDREQFF. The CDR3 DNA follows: TGTGCCAGCAGTCTATTACAGGACCGAGAGCAGTTCTTC.

The CDR3 loop is CASSPGLTSYEQYF. The DNA of the CDR3 is TGTGCCAGCAGCCCGGGACTAACCTCTTACGAGCAGTACTTC. This chain uses TRBV11-2 with TRBJ2-7; 7 bases are shared with TRBD2. The CDR3 is made up of 14 amino acids. V shed 5 bases, J shed 4 bases, and the junction held 8 bases outside the gene matches. Germline values: CDR1 SGHAT, CDR2 FQNNGV.

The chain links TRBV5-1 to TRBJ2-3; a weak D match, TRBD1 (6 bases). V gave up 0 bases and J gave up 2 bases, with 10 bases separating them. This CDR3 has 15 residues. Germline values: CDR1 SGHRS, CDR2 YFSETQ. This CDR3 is CASSLAGQSTDTQYF. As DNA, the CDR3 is TGCGCCAGCAGCTTGGCCGGACAGTCCACAGATACGCAGTATTTT.

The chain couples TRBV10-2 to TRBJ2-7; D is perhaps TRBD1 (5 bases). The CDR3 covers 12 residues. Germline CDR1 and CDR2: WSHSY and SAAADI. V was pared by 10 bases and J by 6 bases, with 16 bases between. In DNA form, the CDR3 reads TGCGCCACCGGGCAGGGCGGCGGCGAGCAGTACTTC. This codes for CATGQGGGEQYF.

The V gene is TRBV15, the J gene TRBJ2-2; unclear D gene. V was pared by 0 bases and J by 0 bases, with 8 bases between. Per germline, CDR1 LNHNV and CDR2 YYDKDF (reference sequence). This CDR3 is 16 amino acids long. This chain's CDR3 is CATSREVTPNTGELFF. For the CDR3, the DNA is TGTGCCACCAGCAGAGAGGTGACACCGAACACCGGGGAGCTGTTTTTT.

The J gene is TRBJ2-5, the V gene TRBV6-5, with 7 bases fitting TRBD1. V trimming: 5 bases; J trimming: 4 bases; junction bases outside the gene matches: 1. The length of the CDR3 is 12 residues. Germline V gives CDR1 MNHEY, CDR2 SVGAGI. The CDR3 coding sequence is TGTGCCAGCAGTCGGGACAGAGAGACCCAGTACTTC. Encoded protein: CASSRDRETQYF.

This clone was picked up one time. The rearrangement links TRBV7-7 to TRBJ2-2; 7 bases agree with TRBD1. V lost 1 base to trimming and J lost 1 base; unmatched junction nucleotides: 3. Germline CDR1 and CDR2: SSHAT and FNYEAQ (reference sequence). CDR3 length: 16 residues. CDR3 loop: CASSLGQGGNTGELFF. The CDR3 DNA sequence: TGTGCCAGCAGCTTAGGACAGGGTGGGAACACCGGGGAGCTGTTTTTT.

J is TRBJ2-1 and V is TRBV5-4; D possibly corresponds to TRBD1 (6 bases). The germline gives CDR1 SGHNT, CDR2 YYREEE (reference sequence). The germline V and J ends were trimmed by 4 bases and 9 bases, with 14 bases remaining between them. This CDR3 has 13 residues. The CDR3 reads CASSITGMSEQFF. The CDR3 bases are TGTGCCAGCAGCATAACAGGGATGAGTGAGCAGTTCTTC.

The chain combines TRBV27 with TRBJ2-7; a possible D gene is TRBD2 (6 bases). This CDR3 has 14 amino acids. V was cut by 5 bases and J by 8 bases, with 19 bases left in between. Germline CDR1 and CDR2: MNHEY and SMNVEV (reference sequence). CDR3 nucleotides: TGTGCCAGCAGTCCTGCACCACAGACTAGTAAGCAGTACTTC. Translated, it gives CASSPAPQTSKQYF.

The CDR3 here is CASTPPLAGGDKGETQYF. For the CDR3, the DNA is TGTGCCAGCACCCCCCCACTAGCGGGAGGGGATAAGGGGGAGACCCAGTACTTC. V is TRBV28 and J is TRBJ2-5; TRBD2 agrees at 13 bases. Germline CDR1 reads MDHEN; CDR2 reads SYDVKM. J lost 5 bases, V lost 7 bases, and 16 bases had no gene match. This CDR3 region has 18 residues.

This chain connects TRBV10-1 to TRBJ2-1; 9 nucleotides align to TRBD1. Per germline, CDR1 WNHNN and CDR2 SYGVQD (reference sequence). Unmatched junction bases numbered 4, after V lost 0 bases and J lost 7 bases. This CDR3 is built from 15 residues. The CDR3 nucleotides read TGCGCCAGCAGTGAGTCGAGGACAGGGGTGAATGAGCAGTTCTTC. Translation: CASSESRTGVNEQFF.

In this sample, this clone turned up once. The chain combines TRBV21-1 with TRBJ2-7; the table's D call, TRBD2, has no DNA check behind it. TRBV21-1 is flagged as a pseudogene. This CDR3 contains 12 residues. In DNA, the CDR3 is TGTGCCAGCAGCAAGGGGGGGTACGAGCAGTACTTC. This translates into CASSKGGYEQYF.

The CDR3 reads CASSKITQNTEAFF. CDR3 coding DNA: TGTGCCAGCAGTAAGATAACACAGAACACTGAAGCTTTCTTT. The chain links TRBV6-5 to TRBJ1-1; unclear D gene. The CDR3 is made up of 14 amino acids. Trimming took off 5 bases at V and 1 base at J, with 11 bases between the two ends. CDR1 is MNHEY and CDR2 is SVGAGI in the germline V gene.

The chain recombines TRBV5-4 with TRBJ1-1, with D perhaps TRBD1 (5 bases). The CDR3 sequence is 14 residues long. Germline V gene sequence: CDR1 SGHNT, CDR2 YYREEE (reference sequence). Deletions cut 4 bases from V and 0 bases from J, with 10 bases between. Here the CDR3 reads CASSAGQLNTEAFF. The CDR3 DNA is TGTGCCAGCAGCGCTGGACAATTGAACACTGAAGCTTTCTTT.

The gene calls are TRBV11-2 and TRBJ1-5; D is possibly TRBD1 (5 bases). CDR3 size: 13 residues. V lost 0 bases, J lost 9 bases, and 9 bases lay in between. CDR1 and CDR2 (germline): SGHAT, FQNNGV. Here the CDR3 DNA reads TGTGCCAGCAGCTTAGATCGGCAGGGGCCCCAGCATTTT. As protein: CASSLDRQGPQHF.

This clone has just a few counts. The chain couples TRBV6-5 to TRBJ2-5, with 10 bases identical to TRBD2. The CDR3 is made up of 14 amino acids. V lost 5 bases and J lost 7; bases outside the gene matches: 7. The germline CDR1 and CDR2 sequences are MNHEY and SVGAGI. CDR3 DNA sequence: TGTGCCAGCAGTCCTAGCGGGGGTGCTAGGACCCAGTACTTC. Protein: CASSPSGGARTQYF.

The CDR3 DNA reads as TGTGCCAGCCAACGGAGGGGCGGGAACTACGAGCAGTACTTC. Its protein is CASQRRGGNYEQYF. The gene calls are TRBV6-5 and TRBJ2-7; the D gene is possibly TRBD2 (6 bases). Germline CDR1 is MNHEY and CDR2 is SVGAGI. This CDR3 is 14 amino acids long. V was shortened by 8 bases and J by 3 bases, with 17 bases between the two germline ends.

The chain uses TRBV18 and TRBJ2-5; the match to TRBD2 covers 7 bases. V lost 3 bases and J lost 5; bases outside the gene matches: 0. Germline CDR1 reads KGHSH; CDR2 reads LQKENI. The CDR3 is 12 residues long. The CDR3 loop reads CASSPGRETQYF. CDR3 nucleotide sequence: TGTGCCAGCTCACCCGGGAGGGAGACCCAGTACTTC.